This TCR beta chain is from a study of PD-1 blockade in classical Hodgkin lymphoma. Study outcomes and limitations: The CD4+ diversity rise by C4D1 was clearest in complete responders. Nivolumab initiated under 1 year post-ASCT led to patient exclusion. Similar baseline diversity was found in complete responders and newly diagnosed patients. What drove the repertoire differences, possibly disease activity or prior therapy, has not been defined.

Time point defined: cycle 4 day 1 (C4D1), after six to seven weeks of nivolumab. Brentuximab vedotin exposure varied, and every patient relapsed after autologous stem cell transplantation. Investigators isolated CD4+ T cells from thawed PBMCs through magnetic negative selection. Profiled with immunoSEQ multiplex PCR; TCRdb holds only in-frame clones, not every one. The repertoire holds under 15,000 clones, with about four fifths as singletons. This clone came up a few times. The antigen is undetermined. CDR1 and CDR2 from the germline V gene are GTSNPN and SVGIG (reference sequence). The V end lost 6 bases, the J end lost 0 bases, and 17 bases lay between the germline ends. The CDR3 is made up of 15 amino acids.

The sequence came from a human donor with classical Hodgkin lymphoma. Sequenced here: CD4+ T cells from blood, sampled before the fourth cycle of nivolumab. The chain has TRBV30 and TRBJ1-1, with a weak D call TRBD1 (5 bases). DNA of the CDR3: TGTGCCTGCGGCAGGCTGACAGCAATGAACACTGAAGCTTTCTTT. Protein: CACGRLTAMNTEAFF.